This is a list of T cell receptor beta chains from one sample in a study of blood T cell repertoires in COVID-19. Profiling relied on immunoSEQ multiplex PCR, and the TCRdb table lists in-frame clones only, not all of them. The sample includes some 80,000 clones, around 80% of them seen just once. The sequencing input was peripheral blood. Receptors originate from a human donor in a cohort sampled during active COVID-19. Each CDR3 is given with its conserved first and last residue. Each record gives: V gene, CDR3 protein.

>TRBV10-2
CASVDREDTEAFF
>TRBV18
CASSPPSSGSGGNTIYF
>TRBV18
CASSPLEEGEAFF
>TRBV29-1
CSVTGTFSQGWEQYF
>TRBV9
CASSPRPGTGLGANSPLHF
>TRBV3-1/TRBV3-2
CASSPYIPQHF
>TRBV6-1
CASSEAWGDEQFF
>TRBV18
CASSPRDRNYGYTF
>TRBV11-2
CASSFRGTTGNTIYF
>TRBV5-1
CASSVPGTGGETQYF
>TRBV12-3/TRBV12-4
CASSLTVETQYF
>TRBV6-2/TRBV6-3
CASSYATGWAFF
>TRBV5-4
CASTDGRAEGGYTF
>TRBV5-1
CASSFEANTEAFF
>TRBV12-3/TRBV12-4
CASSLAETYEQYF
>TRBV5-5
CASSLVQESRGYEQYF
>TRBV19
CASSSSGVEQYF